This T cell receptor beta chain was retrieved from a study of CD8+ T cells in alopecia areata. Study summary: A 6-month period off drug followed tofacitinib, which lasted 6 to 18 months. Broader study findings: For patients receiving tofacitinib, scalp clonality and expanded CD8+ clones among the top 100 significantly decreased.

On this clone: Its target is unknown. Germline and junction disagree at one end, which may indicate a read error.

Specified treatment: oral pan-JAK inhibitor, 5-10 mg twice daily. This CDR3 contains 15 residues. In germline, CDR1 is SGHRS, CDR2 YFSETQ. Following RNA extraction, reverse transcription yielded cDNA that acted as the sequencing template. Produced via immunoSEQ multiplex PCR; TCRdb's table is partial and in-frame only. This table holds around 270,000 clones, roughly 60% found once. This clonotype originated in a human donor with alopecia areata. The input for sequencing was CD4+ T cells sorted from blood, taken at week 24, from a patient treated with tofacitinib. This chain uses TRBV5-1 with TRBJ2-5; D is possibly TRBD2 (6 bases). The CDR3 DNA reads as TGCACCAGCAGCTTCAGTTCCGGGAGTAGAGAGACCCAGTACTTC. Translating gives CTSSFSSGSRETQYF.